The sequence of this TCR beta chain was determined in a study of T cell clones after liver transplantation. The overall study: Without induction therapy, subjects received standard immunosuppression until 12-24 months post-transplant. Study-wide results and limits: Low donor cell numbers restricted donor-reactive repertoire measurement in two subjects.

As concerns this clone: Its target is not known.

Data came from immunoSEQ multiplex PCR; TCRdb stores just in-frame clones and leaves some out. There are 2,500 to 3,000 clones in the sample; roughly a quarter occur only once, and about 16% lies in the top ten. J lost 0 bases, V lost 5 bases, and 9 bases had no gene match. There are 17 residues in the CDR3. Germline CDR1 and CDR2: SGHRS and YFSETQ. TCRbeta sequences of proliferating CFSE-low MLR cells were labeled alloreactive. Graft donor PBMCs, splenocytes, lymph-node cells, or third-party PBMCs stimulated pre-transplant recipient cells. Material for sequencing was CD4+ T cells from PBMCs cultured with third-party cells. This TCR came from a human patient who received a liver transplant. The graft donor may account for some of the T cells. The chain uses TRBV5-1 and TRBJ2-3; 10 nucleotides agree with TRBD2. In DNA form, the CDR3 reads TGCGCCAGCAGAAGTCTAGCGGGGGCTTCTAGCACAGATACGCAGTATTTT. It translates to CASRSLAGASSTDTQYF.